This entry is about one T cell receptor beta chain. The record originates from a study of blood T cell repertoires in COVID-19. The CDR3 runs 15 residues. Germline V gene sequence: CDR1 KGHSH, CDR2 LQKENI. Trimming cost V 1 base and J 1 base; bases outside gene matches: 3. The data were produced by immunoSEQ multiplex PCR, yet TCRdb's version contains in-frame clones alone and is incomplete. The data contain around 170,000 clones, roughly four fifths of them seen just once; the ten biggest clones take up roughly 12%. The sample was PBMCs or T cells enriched from blood (not recorded which). This TCR was recovered from a man aged 45-65 years who had recovered from COVID-19. This chain uses TRBV18 with TRBJ1-2; 7 bases line up with TRBD1. In DNA form, the CDR3 reads TGTGCCAGCTCACCACAGGGGGCGCTTAACTATGGCTACACCTTC. Amino acid sequence: CASSPQGALNYGYTF.